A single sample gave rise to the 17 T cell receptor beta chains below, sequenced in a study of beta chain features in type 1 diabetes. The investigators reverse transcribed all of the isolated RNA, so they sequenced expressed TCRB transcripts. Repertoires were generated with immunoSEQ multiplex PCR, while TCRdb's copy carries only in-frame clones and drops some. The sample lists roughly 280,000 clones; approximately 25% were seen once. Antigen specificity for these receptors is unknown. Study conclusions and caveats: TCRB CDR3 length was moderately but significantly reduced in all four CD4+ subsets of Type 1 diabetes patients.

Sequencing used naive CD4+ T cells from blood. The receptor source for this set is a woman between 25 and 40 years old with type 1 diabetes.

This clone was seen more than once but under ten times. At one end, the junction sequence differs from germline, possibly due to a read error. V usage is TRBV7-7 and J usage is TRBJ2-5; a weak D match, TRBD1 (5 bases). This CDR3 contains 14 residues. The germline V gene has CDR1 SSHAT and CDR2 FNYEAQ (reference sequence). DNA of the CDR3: TGTGCTAGCAGCCTAACAGGTGGCCAAGAGACCCAGTACTTC. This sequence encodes CASSLTGGQETQYF.

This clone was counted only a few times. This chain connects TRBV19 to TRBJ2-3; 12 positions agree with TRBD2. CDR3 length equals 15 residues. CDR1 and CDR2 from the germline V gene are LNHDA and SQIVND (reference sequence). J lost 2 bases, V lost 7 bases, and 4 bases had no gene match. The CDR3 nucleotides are TGTGCCAGTAATGGACTAGCGGGGAACACAGATACGCAGTATTTT. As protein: CASNGLAGNTDTQYF.

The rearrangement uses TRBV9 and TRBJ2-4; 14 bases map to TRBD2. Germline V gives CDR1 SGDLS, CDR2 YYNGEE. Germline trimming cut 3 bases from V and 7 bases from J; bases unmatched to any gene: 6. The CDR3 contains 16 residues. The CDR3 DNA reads TGTGCCAGCAGCGCCGGGACTAGCGGGAGTATTAACATTCAGTACTTC. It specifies CASSAGTSGSINIQYF.

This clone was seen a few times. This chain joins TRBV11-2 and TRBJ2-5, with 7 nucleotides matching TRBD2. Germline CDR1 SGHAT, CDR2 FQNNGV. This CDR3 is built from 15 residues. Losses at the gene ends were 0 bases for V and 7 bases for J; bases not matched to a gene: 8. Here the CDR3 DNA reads TGTGCCAGCAGCTTAGATTTCCTTGGGGGGGTGACCCAGTACTTC. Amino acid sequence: CASSLDFLGGVTQYF.

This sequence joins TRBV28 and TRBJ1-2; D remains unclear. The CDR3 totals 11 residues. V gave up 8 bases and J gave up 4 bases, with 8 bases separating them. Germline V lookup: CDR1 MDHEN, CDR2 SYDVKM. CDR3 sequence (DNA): TGTGCCAGCGGCGAGGGCTATGGCTACACCTTC. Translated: CASGEGYGYTF.

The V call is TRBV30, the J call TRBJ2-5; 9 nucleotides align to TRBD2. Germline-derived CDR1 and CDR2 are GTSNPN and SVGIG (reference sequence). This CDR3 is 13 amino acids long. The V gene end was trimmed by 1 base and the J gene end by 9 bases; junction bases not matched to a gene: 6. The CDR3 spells CAWSGWASGAQYF. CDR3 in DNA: TGTGCCTGGAGTGGGTGGGCTAGCGGGGCCCAGTACTTC. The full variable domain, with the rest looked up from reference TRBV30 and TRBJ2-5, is SQTIHQWPATLVQPVGSPLSLECTVEGTSNPNLYWYRQAAGRGLQLLFYSVGIGQISSEVPQNLSASRPQDRQFILSSKKLLLSDSGFYLCAWSGWASGAQYFGPGTRLLVL.

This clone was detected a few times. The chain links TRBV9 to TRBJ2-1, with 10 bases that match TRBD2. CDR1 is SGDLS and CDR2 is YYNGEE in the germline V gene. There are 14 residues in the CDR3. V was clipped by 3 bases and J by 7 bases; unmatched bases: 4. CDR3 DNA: TGTGCCAGCAGCGACCTAGCGGGAGTTAATGAGCAGTTCTTC. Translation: CASSDLAGVNEQFF.

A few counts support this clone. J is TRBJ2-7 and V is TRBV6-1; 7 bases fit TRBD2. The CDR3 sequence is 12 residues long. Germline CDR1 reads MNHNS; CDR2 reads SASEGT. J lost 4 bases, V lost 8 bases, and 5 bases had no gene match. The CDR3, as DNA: TGTGCCAGCTGGGGGGAGGGTTACGAGCAGTACTTC. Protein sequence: CASWGEGYEQYF.

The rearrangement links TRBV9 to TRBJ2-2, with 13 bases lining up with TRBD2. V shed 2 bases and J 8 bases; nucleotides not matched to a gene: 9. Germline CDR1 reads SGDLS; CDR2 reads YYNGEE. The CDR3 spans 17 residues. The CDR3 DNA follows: TGTGCCAGCAGCGTTCTCTCCGGGACTAGCGGGACGGGGGAGCTGTTTTTT. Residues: CASSVLSGTSGTGELFF.

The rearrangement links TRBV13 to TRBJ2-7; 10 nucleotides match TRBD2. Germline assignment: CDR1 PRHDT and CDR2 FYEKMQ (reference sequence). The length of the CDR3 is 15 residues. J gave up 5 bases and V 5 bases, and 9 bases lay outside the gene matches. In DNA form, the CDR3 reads TGTGCCAGCAGCCCAGGGACTAGCGTCTTAGACGAGCAGTACTTC. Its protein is CASSPGTSVLDEQYF.

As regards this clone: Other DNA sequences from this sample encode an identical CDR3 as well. The CDR3 nucleotides are TGTGCCAGCAGCCTGGACAGAAACACTGAAGCTTTCTTT. It specifies CASSLDRNTEAFF. The chain joins TRBV7-2 to TRBJ1-1, with D possibly matching TRBD1 (6 bases). The CDR3 has 13 amino acids. The V end was cut by 5 bases, the J end by 2 bases, with 9 bases between. Germline lookup yields CDR1 SGHTA and CDR2 FQGNSA.

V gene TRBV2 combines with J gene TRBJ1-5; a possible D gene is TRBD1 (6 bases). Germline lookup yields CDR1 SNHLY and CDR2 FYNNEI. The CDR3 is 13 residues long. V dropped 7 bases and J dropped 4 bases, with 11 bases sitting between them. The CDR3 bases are TGTGCCAGCAACACAGGGAATAATCAGCCCCAGCATTTT. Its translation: CASNTGNNQPQHF.

The DNA for the CDR3 is TGTGCCAGCAGTACAACAAGCCAACCCCCGGGGGATGGCTACACCTTC. It encodes CASSTTSQPPGDGYTF. V and J are TRBV27 and TRBJ1-2; weak D call: TRBD1 (5 bases). Trimming removed 5 bases from V and 6 bases from J, with 22 bases in between. The germline gives CDR1 MNHEY, CDR2 SMNVEV (reference sequence). The CDR3 covers 16 residues.

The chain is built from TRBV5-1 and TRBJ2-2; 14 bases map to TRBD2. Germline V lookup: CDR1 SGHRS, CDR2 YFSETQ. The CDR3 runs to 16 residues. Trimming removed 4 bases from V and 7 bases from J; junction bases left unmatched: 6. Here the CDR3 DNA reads TGCGCCAGCAGCACGGGACTAGCGGGAGCGATCGGGGAGCTGTTTTTT. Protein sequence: CASSTGLAGAIGELFF.

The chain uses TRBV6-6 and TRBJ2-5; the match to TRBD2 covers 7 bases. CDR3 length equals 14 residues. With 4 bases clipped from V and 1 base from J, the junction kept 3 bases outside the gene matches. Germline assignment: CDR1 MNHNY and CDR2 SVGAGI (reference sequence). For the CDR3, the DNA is TGTGCCAGCAGTTTGTCTAGCGGCCAAGAGACCCAGTACTTC. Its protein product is CASSLSSGQETQYF.

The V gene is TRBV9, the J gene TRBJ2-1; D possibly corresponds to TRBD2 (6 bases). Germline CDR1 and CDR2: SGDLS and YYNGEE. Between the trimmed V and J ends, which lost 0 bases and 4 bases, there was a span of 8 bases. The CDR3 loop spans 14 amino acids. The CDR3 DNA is TGTGCCAGCAGCGTAGGGGGGGTTTACAATGAGCAGTTCTTC. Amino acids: CASSVGGVYNEQFF.

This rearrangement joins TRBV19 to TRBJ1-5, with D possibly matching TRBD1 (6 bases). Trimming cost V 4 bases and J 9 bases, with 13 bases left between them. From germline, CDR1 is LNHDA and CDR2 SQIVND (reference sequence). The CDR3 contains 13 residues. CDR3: CASSRNRDWPQHF. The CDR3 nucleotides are TGTGCCAGTAGTAGAAACAGGGATTGGCCCCAGCATTTT.